The sequence of this T cell receptor beta chain was determined in a study of T cells in Graves' hyperthyroidism and ophthalmopathy. Amplification of TCR beta CDR3 regions was performed using RNA transcripts as template. The HTBI primer set was used in a first-round RT-PCR of the TCR CDR3. Using its own MiXCR run on the multiplex PCR reads, TCRdb lists one record per CDR3 protein. The data show fewer than 850,000 distinct CDR3 sequences, around a sixth seen once. This clonotype was recorded a few times. Germline trimming cut 2 bases from V and 4 bases from J; bases unmatched to any gene: 7. CDR1 is GTSNPN, CDR2 SVGIG, per germline (reference sequence). The CDR3 is 15 amino acids. Stable Graves' hyperthyroidism meant no ophthalmopathy progression within 18 months. Diagnosing involved the use of clinical symptoms, serum thyroxine and TRAb, thyroid ultrasound and orbital computed tomography. Each 10 ml fresh peripheral blood draw supplied the PBMCs.

Material for sequencing was blood. The TCR was taken from a man in his fifties or sixties with Graves' hyperthyroidism. V is TRBV30 and J is TRBJ2-3; 9 nucleotides match TRBD2. The CDR3 sequence is CAWSLGSGSADTQYF. CDR3 coding DNA: TGTGCCTGGAGTCTTGGTAGCGGGAGTGCAGATACGCAGTATTTT.